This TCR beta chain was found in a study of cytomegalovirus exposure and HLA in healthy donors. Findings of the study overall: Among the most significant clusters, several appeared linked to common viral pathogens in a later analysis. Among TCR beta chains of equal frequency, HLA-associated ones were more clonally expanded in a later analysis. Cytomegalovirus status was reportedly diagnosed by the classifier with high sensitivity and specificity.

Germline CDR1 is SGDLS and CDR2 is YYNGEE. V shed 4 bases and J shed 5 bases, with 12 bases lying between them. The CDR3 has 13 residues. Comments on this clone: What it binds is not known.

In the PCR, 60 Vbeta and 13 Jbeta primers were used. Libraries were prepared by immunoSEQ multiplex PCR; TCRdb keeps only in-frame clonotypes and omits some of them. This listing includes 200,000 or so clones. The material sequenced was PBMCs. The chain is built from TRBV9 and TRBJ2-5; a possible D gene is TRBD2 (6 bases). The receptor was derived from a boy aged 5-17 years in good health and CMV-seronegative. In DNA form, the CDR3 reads TGTGCCAGCAGCCGGCGGGGCGAGGAGACCCAGTACTTC. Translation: CASSRRGEETQYF.